Below, one TCR beta chain is given with its context. Primers for the PCR totalled 60 Vbeta and 13 Jbeta. Method: immunoSEQ multiplex PCR; TCRdb's copy keeps in-frame clones and lacks some. The sample yields about 170,000 clones, over 75% seen once. The record originates from a study of cytomegalovirus exposure and HLA in healthy donors. The CDR3 sequence is 15 residues long. V was trimmed by 5 bases and J by 2 bases, leaving 15 bases between them. In germline, CDR1 is PRHDT, CDR2 FYEKMQ (reference sequence). The sequencing input was PBMCs. The sequence was obtained from a male donor in good health and CMV-seronegative. The chain is built from TRBV13 and TRBJ2-5; D not certain. CDR3 DNA: TGTGCCAGCAGCCACGAAACGGGTATTCAAGAGACCCAGTACTTC. This sequence encodes CASSHETGIQETQYF. The variable domain in full, completed from reference TRBV13 and TRBJ2-5, reads AAGVIQSPRHLIKEKRETATLKCYPIPRHDTVYWYQQGPGQDPQFLISFYEKMQSDKGSIPDRFSAQQFSDYHSELNMSSLELGDSALYFCASSHETGIQETQYFGPGTRLLVL.